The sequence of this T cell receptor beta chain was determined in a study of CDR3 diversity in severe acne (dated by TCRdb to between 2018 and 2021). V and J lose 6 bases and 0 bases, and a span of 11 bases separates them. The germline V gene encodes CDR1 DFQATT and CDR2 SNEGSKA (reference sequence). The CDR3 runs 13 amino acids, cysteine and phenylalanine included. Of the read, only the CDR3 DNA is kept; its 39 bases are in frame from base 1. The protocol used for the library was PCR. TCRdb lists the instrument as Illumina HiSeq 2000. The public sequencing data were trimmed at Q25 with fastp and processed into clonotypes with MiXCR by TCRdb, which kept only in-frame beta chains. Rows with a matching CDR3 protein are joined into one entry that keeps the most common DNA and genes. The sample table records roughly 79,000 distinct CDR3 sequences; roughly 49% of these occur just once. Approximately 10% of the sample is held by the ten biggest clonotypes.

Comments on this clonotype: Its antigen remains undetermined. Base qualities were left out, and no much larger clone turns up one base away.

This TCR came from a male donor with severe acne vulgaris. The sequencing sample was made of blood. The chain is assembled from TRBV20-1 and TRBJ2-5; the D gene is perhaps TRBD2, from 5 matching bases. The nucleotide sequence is TGCAGTGCCCGCCGGAGGAACCAAGAGACCCAGTACTTC. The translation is CSARRRNQETQYF.